These T cell receptor beta chains were read from a single sample in a study of blood T cells in healthy people across ages. TCRdb re-derived calls from the 5' RACE reads in MiXCR, one entry per CDR3 protein. There are under 800,000 distinct CDR3 sequences in the sample; more than 40% occur only once, and 20% to 25% lies in the top ten. Sequenced material: blood. The receptor source for this set is a woman aged 60-75 years in good health. Both conserved end residues are trimmed from each CDR3.

j_gene | v_gene | CDR3aa
TRBJ2-1 | TRBV11-2 | ASSSGPGTGINEQF
TRBJ2-1 | TRBV20-1 | SASPPGGITMKQF
- | TRBV5-5 | ASSWKGPLEAPYEQY
TRBJ2-3 | TRBV20-1 | SARREPRDTQY
TRBJ2-2 | TRBV2 | ASSPGRNTGELF
- | TRBV29-1 | SVEDNQRETQY
TRBJ2-5 | TRBV28 | ASSLTAGLAGGWQY
TRBJ2-5 | TRBV18 | ASSPLWDSQETQY
TRBJ2-1 | TRBV7-9 | ASSLGENNEQF
TRBJ2-4 | TRBV4-1 | ASSPSQGWDAGGQY
TRBJ2-7 | TRBV18 | ASSPGTPPIYEQY
TRBJ2-1 | TRBV28 | ASRGLAGRNEQF
TRBJ2-4 | TRBV27 | ASRPDRENIQY
TRBJ2-3 | TRBV7-2 | ASSFRSSGTSTDTQY
TRBJ2-5 | TRBV6-5 | ASSPGQARETQY
TRBJ1-1 | TRBV12-3/TRBV12-4 | ASGPGEGGLNTEAF
TRBJ1-2 | TRBV7-3 | ASSPGQSWGYT
TRBJ2-2 | TRBV7-3 | ASSLASPQNTGELF
TRBJ1-1 | TRBV14 | ASSLQGAANTEAF
TRBJ2-7 | TRBV7-2 | ASSLASGSIVGRY
- | TRBV3-1 | ASSPVGPCEQY
TRBJ2-1 | TRBV7-2 | ASSFKAGGPNEQF
TRBJ1-4 | TRBV12-3/TRBV12-4 | ASTLTTGGYEKLF
TRBJ1-4 | TRBV28 | ASSATGAQHEKLF
TRBJ2-3 | TRBV7-3 | ASSLGPGDTQY
TRBJ2-3 | TRBV7-2 | ASSLGSSGMGADTQY
TRBJ2-5 | TRBV28 | ASSIAGPPGAQY
TRBJ2-7 | TRBV27 | ANSLLSGNSYEQY
TRBJ2-7 | TRBV7-8 | ASSRQGFHEQY
TRBJ2-1 | TRBV29-1 | SVEEAGALNEQF
TRBJ1-6 | TRBV14 | ASSQDLHSPLH
TRBJ2-6 | TRBV9 | ASSRGQGAFSGANVLT
TRBJ2-1 | TRBV4-2 | ASSQGGVPPNEQF
TRBJ2-1 | TRBV7-9 | ASSVAKQF
TRBJ2-5 | TRBV6-1 | ASSELIGYQETQY
TRBJ1-2 | TRBV30 | AWRATGNYGYT
TRBJ2-3 | TRBV7-2 | ASSMDGVMSDTQY
TRBJ2-5 | TRBV29-1 | SPGGSGGEGEQY
TRBJ2-7 | TRBV5-1 | ASSPGLADHEQY
TRBJ2-3 | TRBV4-2 | ASSQVSGGALSTDTQY